Listed here is a single T cell receptor beta chain. Its antigen is not yet known. It has no much larger one-base neighbor in the sample; base qualities were not kept. The cohort consisted of some 670 healthy bone marrow donors. All cohort members were sampled while nominally healthy, although unrecorded immune exposures were likely present. The donor tested CMV seronegative, placing the donor among the 352 seronegative members of the cohort. Each donor provided a peripheral blood sample, and peripheral blood mononuclear cells were used for TCR beta sequencing. Genomic DNA was extracted from the blood cell samples with the Qiagen DNeasy Blood Extraction Kit. The entry originates in a study of cytomegalovirus exposure and HLA in healthy donors (TCRdb year 2017). For the wider study: According to an earlier analysis of a few hundred of the donors, about 179 million T cells yielded 117 million unique TCR beta sequences and 250 to 350 Gb of sequence data. Roughly 310 gigabases of sequencing data and tens of millions of unique TCR sequences were included in an early release covering roughly 600 HLA-typed donors. Among the approximately 430 genotyped donors, 81% belonged to the genetic ancestry cluster associated with self-reported Caucasian donors. The study aimed to test whether signatures of past pathogen exposure could be identified by cataloging public T cell receptors. The study used immunosequencing to profile the T cell repertoires of approximately 650 subjects and linked those repertoires to cytomegalovirus serostatus. A separate validation cohort of 100 to 150 different subjects was used in addition to the roughly 670-subject first cohort. The study combined high-throughput TCR immunosequencing, statistical association of individual TCRs with disease status, and machine learning to predict cytomegalovirus infection status. To study patterns of TCR occurrence, a later analysis re-analyzed previously published TCR beta repertoires from several hundred donors and added high-resolution HLA genotyping. Rather than drawing on any new phenotypic data, the later analysis identified candidate immune exposures from TCR beta sequences and the way those sequences occurred across donors. To decide whether each TCR beta V gene segment behaved as functional or pseudogenic, an earlier analysis of fewer than 750 of the donors relied on high-throughput TCR beta sequencing. Donor age, sex, ethnicity and CMV serostatus were compiled together with the repertoire data. In a later genetic analysis, genome-wide SNP genotypes for about 55% of the roughly 670 donors were used, and that subset was treated as a discovery cohort. Every discovery cohort repertoire had been produced on one sequencing platform. HLA typing covered class I and class II loci at four-digit resolution. The number of donors typed differed by locus, with roughly 620-630 for A, B, C, DRB1 and DQB1, around 560 for DQA1, nearly 610 for DPA1, and some 440 for DPB1. Because of strong linkage in the cohort, five DR-DQ haplotypes were treated as single units for association and clustering. Among some 410 genotyped donors of the cohort, an average of about 220,000 unique TCR beta nucleotide sequences was sequenced per donor, of which about 19% were non-productive. Summary of the overall study and its limitations: An association between a missense DCLRE1C variant and V-gene and J-gene trimming of TCR beta chains was found in a later genetic analysis and replicated in an independent cohort. This cohort had only TCR beta chains sequenced, and the lack of alpha or paired-chain data limited which features could be detected. In vitro tests confirmed that a few of the cytomegalovirus-associated TCR beta chains recognize cytomegalovirus antigens. Because the 87-base-pair reads could not distinguish some IMGT-functional V segments, including TRBV6-2 and TRBV6-3, those segments were excluded. Because some donors lacked HLA typing at each locus, the association tests relied only on the typed subset. Across donors, most TCR sequences were observed very rarely, whereas some public TCRs were present in many individuals. In a later genetic analysis, fewer N-insertions in productive TCRs were reported among donors in an Asian-associated ancestry cluster than the roughly 700-donor mean. A cluster of highly shared sequence variants was judged likely to represent a technical artifact of the sequencing pipeline. According to a later analysis, TCR association rates differed among HLA loci, with DRB1 alleles showing the most associated TCRs and HLA-C alleles showing the fewest. Sequencing depth was assumed to be roughly uniform across donors in the presence/absence analyses, though that assumption may not hold. CMV serostatus was the only immune exposure information available for the cohort. In a later analysis, about 16,000 TCR beta sequences were associated with specific HLA alleles at a false discovery rate of 0.05. Several of the top co-occurrence clusters appeared to be linked to parvovirus B19, influenza, CMV and Epstein-Barr virus, according to a later analysis. Linkage disequilibrium might explain the correlated functional status among segregating V segments, but an unknown experimental factor could not be ruled out. In a later analysis, most CMV-associated TCR beta chains were found to appear HLA-restricted, with HLA associations seemingly driven largely by CMV exposure. Compared with equally common non-associated chains, HLA-associated TCR beta chains in a later analysis were more clonally expanded and had lower generation probabilities. A further reported finding was that TCR beta sequences accurately predicted the HLA-A and HLA-B alleles for most subjects in the first cohort. Broadly in line with IMGT annotations, most TCR beta V segments showed up in productive rearrangements about 90% or about 30% of the time in an earlier analysis of about 500 of the donors. When HLA alleles, especially DR and DQ, strongly co-occurred, TCR associations were difficult to assign to individual alleles. Because counts were too low, approximately 18 rarely observed V segments, including chromosome 9 orphons, were excluded from the earlier analysis of 587 of the donors. The study gave a list of under 200 TCR beta chains associated with cytomegalovirus. The authors suggested that the approach could potentially be generalized to other disease states and immunological phenotypes. In both the original and validation cohorts, the classifier was reported to diagnose cytomegalovirus status with high specificity and sensitivity.

The CDR3 spans 12 residues, from the cysteine through the phenylalanine. Only the CDR3 part of the read is kept: 36 bases, read in frame from the first base. V drops 5 bases and J drops 9 bases, leaving 13 bases in between. As encoded in the germline V gene (reference sequence), CDR1 is LNHDA while CDR2 is SQIVND. Library prep was done by the immunoSEQ multiplex PCR assay. The multiplex PCR relied on a mix of 60 forward primers for TCR Vbeta segments and 13 reverse primers for TCR Jbeta segments. A multiplex PCR assay on genomic DNA amplified the CDR3 region of rearranged TCR beta genes. Amplified TCR beta libraries were sequenced as 87-base-pair reads on the Illumina HiSeq System. From the authors' description of their analysis: A later analysis counted some 80 million unique TCR beta chains across the 666 repertoires, and roughly 11 million of these chains were shared by at least two donors. Raw reads were error-corrected and collapsed into unique sequences by a nearest-neighbor algorithm in which closely related sequences were merged to remove PCR and sequencing errors. V, D and J gene segments were assigned by aligning CDR3 sequences to IMGT reference sequences. For a sequence to be retained, at least a six-nucleotide match to both a V gene segment and a J gene segment was required. A rearrangement counted as productive if the CDR3 had no stop codons and remained in frame with V and J, and every other rearrangement counted as non-productive. Following IMGT convention, CDR3 was defined as the stretch from the second conserved V-encoded cysteine to the conserved J-encoded phenylalanine. In an earlier analysis of 500 to 650 of the donors, sequences lacking an unambiguous match to a single V gene segment were excluded. An earlier analysis of almost 600 of the donors classified V segments as functional when productive rearrangements were above 56.7% and as segregating when the standard deviation between donors was above 5%. A statistical classification framework was built to diagnose cytomegalovirus status from the catalog of TCR beta chain sequences. In a later analysis, TCR nucleotide sequences were compared against IMGT/GENE-DB human TR gene sequences so that V and J genes could be assigned. The TCRdist pipeline was used in a later analysis to assign CDR3 sequences and most-parsimonious VDJ recombination scenarios. In a later analysis, every TCR beta chain was defined by the combination of its CDR3 amino acid sequence and its V-gene family, and reads without a unique V-gene family were dropped. In a later analysis, 550 to 650 highly shared, low-generation-probability nucleotide sequences were removed to address suspected cross-contamination and a sequencing artifact. For each public chain, a later analysis derived a clonal expansion index from normalized ranks of inferred template counts within each repertoire. In a later analysis, generation probabilities were computed using a VDJ recombination model fitted to out-of-frame rearrangements, and the results were checked against IGoR. A later analysis scored TCR-TCR, TCR-HLA and TCR-CMV co-occurrence with hypergeometric tests, applying a repertoire-size bias correction to TCR pairs. A later analysis estimated false discovery rates by permuting HLA or CMV assignments 20 times. In a later analysis, co-occurring TCRs were grouped using DBSCAN, and TCRdist sequence similarity was added for clustering within HLA-allele-positive subsets. Co-occurrence clustering excluded repertoires with fewer than 30,000 or more than 120,000 public chains, plus five with anomalous nucleotide sharing. This immuneACCESS table, as held by TCRdb, lists in-frame sequences with V and J called but not all clones. Of the missing ones, under half trace to an unresolved V gene in checked studies; the others have no known cause. The V and J calls and the clone size are those of that table, but D and trimming were determined from the DNA. The table for this sample lists 130,000 or so clones; less than 85% of them were counted only once. The leading ten clones occupy 1.5% to 1.9% of the sample.

Specimen: PBMCs. The V and J segments used are TRBV19 and TRBJ1-1, with TRBD1 perhaps the D gene, on 6 matching bases. The source is a man aged 35-49 years in good health and CMV-seronegative. The DNA sequence is given as TGTGCCAGTAGTCCCACAGGGTACAAAGCTTTCTTT. The encoded protein is CASSPTGYKAFF.